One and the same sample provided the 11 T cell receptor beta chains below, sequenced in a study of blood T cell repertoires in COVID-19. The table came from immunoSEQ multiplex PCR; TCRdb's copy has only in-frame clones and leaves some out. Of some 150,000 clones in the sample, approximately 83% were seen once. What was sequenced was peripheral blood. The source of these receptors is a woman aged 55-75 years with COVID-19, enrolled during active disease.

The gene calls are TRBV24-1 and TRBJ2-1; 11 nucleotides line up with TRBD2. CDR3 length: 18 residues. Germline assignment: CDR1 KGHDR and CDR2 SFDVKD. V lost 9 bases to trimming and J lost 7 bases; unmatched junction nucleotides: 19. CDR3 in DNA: TGTGCCACCTCTCAGGGGCGTAAGGGACTAGCGGCGGGTAATGAGCAGTTCTTC. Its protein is CATSQGRKGLAAGNEQFF.

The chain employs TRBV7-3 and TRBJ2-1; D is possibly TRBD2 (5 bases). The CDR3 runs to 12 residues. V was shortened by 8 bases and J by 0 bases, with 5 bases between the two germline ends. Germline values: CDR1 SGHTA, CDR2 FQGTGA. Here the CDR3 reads CASGSSYNEQFF. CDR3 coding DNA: TGTGCCAGCGGGAGCTCCTACAATGAGCAGTTCTTC.

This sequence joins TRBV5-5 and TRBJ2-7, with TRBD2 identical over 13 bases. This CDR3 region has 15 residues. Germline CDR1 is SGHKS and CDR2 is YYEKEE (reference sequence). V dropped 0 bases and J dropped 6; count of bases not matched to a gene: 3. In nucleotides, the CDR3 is TGTGCCAGCAGCTTGGTACTAGCGGGGGGGCGCGAGCAGTACGTC. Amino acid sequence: CASSLVLAGGREQYV.

In nucleotides, the CDR3 is TGTGCCAGCAGCTTACGAGGAACAGGGGTGCACACTGAAGCTTTCTTT. Translation: CASSLRGTGVHTEAFF. The rearrangement joins TRBV7-9 to TRBJ1-1; TRBD1 matches 7 bases. V shed 2 bases, J shed 3 bases, and the junction held 9 bases outside the gene matches. Germline lookup yields CDR1 SEHNR and CDR2 FQNEAQ (reference sequence). CDR3 size: 16 residues. The whole variable domain, remainder taken from reference TRBV7-9 and TRBJ1-1, is DTGVSQNPRHKITKRGQNVTFRCDPISEHNRLYWYRQTLGQGPEFLTYFQNEAQLEKSRLLSDRFSAERPKGSFSTLEIQRTEQGDSAMYLCASSLRGTGVHTEAFFGQGTRLTVV.

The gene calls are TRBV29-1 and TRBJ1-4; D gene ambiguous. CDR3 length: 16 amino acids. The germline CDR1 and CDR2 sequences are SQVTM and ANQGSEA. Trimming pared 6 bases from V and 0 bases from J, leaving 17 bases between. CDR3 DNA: TGCAGCGTCGCCCCCGGAAACAGAGCAACTAATGAAAAACTGTTTTTT. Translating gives CSVAPGNRATNEKLFF. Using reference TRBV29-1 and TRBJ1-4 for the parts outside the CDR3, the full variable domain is SAVISQKPSRDICQRGTSLTIQCQVDSQVTMMFWYRQQPGQSLTLIATANQGSEATYESGFVIDKFPISRPNLTFSTLTVSNMSPEDSSIYLCSVAPGNRATNEKLFFGSGTQLSVL.

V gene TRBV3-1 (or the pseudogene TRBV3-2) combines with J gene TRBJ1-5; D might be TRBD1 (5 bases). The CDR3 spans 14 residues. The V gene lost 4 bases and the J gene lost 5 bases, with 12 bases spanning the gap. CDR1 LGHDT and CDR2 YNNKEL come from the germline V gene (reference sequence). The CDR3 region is CASSLGTGDQPQHF. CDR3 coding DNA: TGTGCCAGCAGCCTGGGGACGGGAGATCAGCCCCAGCATTTT.

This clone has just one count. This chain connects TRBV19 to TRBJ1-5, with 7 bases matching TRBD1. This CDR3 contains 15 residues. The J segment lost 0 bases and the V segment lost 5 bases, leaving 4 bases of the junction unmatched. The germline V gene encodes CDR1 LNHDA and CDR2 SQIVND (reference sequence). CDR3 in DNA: TGTGCCAGTAGTCTCGGACAGGCTAGCAATCAGCCCCAGCATTTT. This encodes CASSLGQASNQPQHF.

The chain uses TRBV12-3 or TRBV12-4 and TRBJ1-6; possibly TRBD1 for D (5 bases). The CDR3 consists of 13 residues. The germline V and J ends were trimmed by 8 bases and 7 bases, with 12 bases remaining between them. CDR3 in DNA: TGTGCCAGCCAGACAGACACGAATTCACCCCTCCACTTT. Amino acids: CASQTDTNSPLHF.

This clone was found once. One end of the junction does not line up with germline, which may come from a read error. CDR3 amino acids: CSAEGRGYGYTF. CDR3 nucleotide sequence: TGCAGCGCTGAAGGGAGGGGCTATGGCTACACCTTC. The chain is built from TRBV29-1 and TRBJ1-2; possible D gene TRBD1, 5 bases. The CDR3 contains 12 residues. Germline V gene lookup returns CDR1 SQVTM and CDR2 ANQGSEA.

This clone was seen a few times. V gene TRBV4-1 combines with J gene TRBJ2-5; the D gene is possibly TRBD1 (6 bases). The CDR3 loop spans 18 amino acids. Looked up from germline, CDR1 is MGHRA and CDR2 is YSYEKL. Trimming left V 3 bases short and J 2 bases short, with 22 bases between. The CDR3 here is CASSHSTSTGLGQETQYF. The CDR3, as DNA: TGCGCCAGCAGCCACTCGACGTCGACAGGATTGGGACAAGAGACCCAGTACTTC.

The chain's CDR3 is CAISEAGGTNEKLFF. CDR3 coding DNA: TGTGCCATCAGTGAGGCGGGGGGAACTAATGAAAAACTGTTTTTT. The genes are TRBV10-3 and TRBJ1-4, with D maybe TRBD1 (5 bases). CDR1 is ENHRY and CDR2 is SYGVKD in the germline V gene. The CDR3 has 15 residues. Trimming left V 2 bases short and J 1 base short, with 8 bases between.